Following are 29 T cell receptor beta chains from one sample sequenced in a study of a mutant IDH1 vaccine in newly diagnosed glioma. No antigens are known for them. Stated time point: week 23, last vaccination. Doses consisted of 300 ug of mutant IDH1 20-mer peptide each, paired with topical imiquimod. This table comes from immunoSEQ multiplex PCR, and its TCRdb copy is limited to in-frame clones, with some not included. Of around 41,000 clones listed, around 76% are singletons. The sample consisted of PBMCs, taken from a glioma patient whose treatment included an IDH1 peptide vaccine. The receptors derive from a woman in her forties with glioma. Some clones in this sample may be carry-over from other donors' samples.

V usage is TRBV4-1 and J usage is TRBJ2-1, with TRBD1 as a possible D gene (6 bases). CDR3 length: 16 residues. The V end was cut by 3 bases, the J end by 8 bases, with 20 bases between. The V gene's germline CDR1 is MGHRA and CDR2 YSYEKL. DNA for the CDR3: TGCGCCAGCAGCCAGATTGGGACATGGCCCGGGTATGAGCAGTTCTTC. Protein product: CASSQIGTWPGYEQFF.

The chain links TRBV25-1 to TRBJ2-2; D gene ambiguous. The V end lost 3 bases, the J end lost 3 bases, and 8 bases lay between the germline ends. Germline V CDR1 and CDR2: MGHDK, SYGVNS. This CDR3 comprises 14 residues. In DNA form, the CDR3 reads TGTGCCAGCAGTGACGGCGATTACACCGGGGAGCTGTTTTTT. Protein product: CASSDGDYTGELFF.

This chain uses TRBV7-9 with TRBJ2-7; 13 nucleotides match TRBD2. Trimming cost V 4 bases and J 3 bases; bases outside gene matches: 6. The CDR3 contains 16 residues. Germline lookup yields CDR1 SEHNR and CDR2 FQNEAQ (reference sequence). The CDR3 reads CASSSGLAGTYYEQYF. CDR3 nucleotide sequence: TGTGCCAGCAGCTCGGGACTAGCGGGGACCTACTACGAGCAGTACTTC. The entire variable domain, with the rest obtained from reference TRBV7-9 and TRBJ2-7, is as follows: DTGVSQNPRHKITKRGQNVTFRCDPISEHNRLYWYRQTLGQGPEFLTYFQNEAQLEKSRLLSDRFSAERPKGSFSTLEIQRTEQGDSAMYLCASSSGLAGTYYEQYFGPGTRLTVT.

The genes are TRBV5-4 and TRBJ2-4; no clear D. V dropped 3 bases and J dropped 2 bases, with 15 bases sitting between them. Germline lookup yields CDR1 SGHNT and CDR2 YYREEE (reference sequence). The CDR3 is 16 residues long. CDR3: CASSSARTEPKNIQYF. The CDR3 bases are TGTGCCAGCAGCTCGGCCCGGACGGAGCCCAAAAACATTCAGTACTTC.

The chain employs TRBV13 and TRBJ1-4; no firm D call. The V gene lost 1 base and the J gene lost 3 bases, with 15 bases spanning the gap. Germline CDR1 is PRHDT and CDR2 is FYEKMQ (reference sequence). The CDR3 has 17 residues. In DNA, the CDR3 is TGTGCCAGCAGCTTAGCCGTAGGACTGGGCTCTAATGAAAAACTGTTTTTT. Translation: CASSLAVGLGSNEKLFF.

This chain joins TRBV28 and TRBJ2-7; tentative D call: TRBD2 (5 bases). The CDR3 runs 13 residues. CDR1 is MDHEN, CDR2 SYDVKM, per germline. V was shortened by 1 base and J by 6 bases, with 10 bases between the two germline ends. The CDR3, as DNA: TGTGCCAGCAGTTTATCGGACTTGTCCGAGCAGTACTTC. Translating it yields CASSLSDLSEQYF.

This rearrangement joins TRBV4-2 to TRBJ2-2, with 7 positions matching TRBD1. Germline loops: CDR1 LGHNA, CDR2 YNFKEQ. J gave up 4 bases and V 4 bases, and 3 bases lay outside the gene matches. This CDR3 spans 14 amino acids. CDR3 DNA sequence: TGTGCCAGCAGCCCTAACAGGGGCACCGGGGAGCTGTTTTTT. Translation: CASSPNRGTGELFF.

The CDR3 sequence is CASSLLPPTGANTGELFF. In DNA, the CDR3 is TGTGCCAGCAGCTTATTACCCCCGACTGGCGCGAACACCGGGGAGCTGTTTTTT. The rearrangement uses TRBV7-2 and TRBJ2-2; the D is unclear. Trimming shortened V by 2 bases and J by 0 bases, and 16 bases separated the two germline ends. The CDR3 is 18 residues long. Germline assignment: CDR1 SGHTA and CDR2 FQGNSA.

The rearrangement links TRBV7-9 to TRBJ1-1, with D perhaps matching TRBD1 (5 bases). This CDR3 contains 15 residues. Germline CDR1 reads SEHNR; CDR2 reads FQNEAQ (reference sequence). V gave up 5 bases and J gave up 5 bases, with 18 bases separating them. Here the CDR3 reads CASSNSGSGKTEAFF. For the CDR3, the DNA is TGTGCCAGCAGCAACTCAGGGTCTGGTAAGACTGAAGCTTTCTTT.

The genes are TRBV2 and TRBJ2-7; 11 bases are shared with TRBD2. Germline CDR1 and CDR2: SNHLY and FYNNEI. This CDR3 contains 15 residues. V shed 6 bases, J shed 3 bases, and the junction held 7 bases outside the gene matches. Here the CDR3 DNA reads TGTGCCAGCAGACTAGGACTAGCGGGCATCTACGAGCAGTACTTC. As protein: CASRLGLAGIYEQYF.

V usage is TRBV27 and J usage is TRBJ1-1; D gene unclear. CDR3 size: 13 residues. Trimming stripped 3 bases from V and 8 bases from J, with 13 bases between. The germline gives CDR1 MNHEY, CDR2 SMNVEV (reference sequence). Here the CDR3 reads CASSLRPQVEAFF. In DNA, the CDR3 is TGTGCCAGCAGTTTGAGGCCCCAGGTAGAAGCTTTCTTT.

The CDR3 nucleotides read TGTGCCAGCAGTTGGGGGCGGGGAGGGGACAATGAGCAGTTCTTC. It is translated as CASSWGRGGDNEQFF. J is TRBJ2-1 and V is TRBV2; possibly TRBD2 for D (7 bases). Trimming shortened V by 5 bases and J by 5 bases, and 16 bases separated the two germline ends. The CDR3 consists of 15 residues. Germline CDR1 is SNHLY and CDR2 is FYNNEI. The whole variable domain, remainder taken from reference TRBV2 and TRBJ2-1, is EPEVTQTPSHQVTQMGQEVILRCVPISNHLYFYWYRQILGQKVEFLVSFYNNEISEKSEIFDDQFSVERPDGSNFTLKIRSTKLEDSAMYFCASSWGRGGDNEQFFGPGTRLTVL.

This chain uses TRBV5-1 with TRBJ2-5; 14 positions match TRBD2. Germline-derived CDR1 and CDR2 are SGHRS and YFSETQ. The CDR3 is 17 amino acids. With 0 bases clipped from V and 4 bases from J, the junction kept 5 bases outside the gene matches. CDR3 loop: CASSLATTSGGVETQYF. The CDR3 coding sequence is TGCGCCAGCAGCTTGGCCACGACTAGCGGGGGGGTAGAGACCCAGTACTTC.

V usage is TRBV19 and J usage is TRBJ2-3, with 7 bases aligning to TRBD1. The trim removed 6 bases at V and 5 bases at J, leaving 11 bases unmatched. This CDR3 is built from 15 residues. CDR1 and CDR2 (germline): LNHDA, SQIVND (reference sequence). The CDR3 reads CASRRTQGVQDTQYF. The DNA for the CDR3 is TGTGCCAGTAGGCGTACCCAGGGGGTACAAGATACGCAGTATTTT.

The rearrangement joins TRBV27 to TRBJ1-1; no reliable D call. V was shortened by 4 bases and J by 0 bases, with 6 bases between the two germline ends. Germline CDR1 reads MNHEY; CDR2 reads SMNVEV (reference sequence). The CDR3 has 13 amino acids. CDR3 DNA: TGTGCCAGCAGTTCAATCATGAACACTGAAGCTTTCTTT. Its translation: CASSSIMNTEAFF.

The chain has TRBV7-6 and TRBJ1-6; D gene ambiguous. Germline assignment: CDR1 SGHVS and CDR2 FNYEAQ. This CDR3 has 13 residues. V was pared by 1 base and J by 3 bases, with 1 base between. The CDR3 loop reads CASSLDYNSPLHF. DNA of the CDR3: TGTGCCAGCAGCTTAGACTATAATTCACCCCTCCACTTT. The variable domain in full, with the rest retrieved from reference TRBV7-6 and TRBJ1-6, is GAGVSQSPRYKVTKRGQDVALRCDPISGHVSLYWYRQALGQGPEFLTYFNYEAQQDKSGLPNDRFSAERPEGSISTLTIQRTEQRDSAMYRCASSLDYNSPLHFGNGTRLTVT.

CDR3 in DNA: TGTGCCAGCAGCGTGGACTACTCGGGAAACACCATATATTTT. Translating gives CASSVDYSGNTIYF. The V and J genes are TRBV6-1 and TRBJ1-3; no reliable D call. CDR1 and CDR2 from the germline V gene are MNHNS and SASEGT. The CDR3 is 14 amino acids. Trimming took 6 bases from V and 4 from J, leaving 13 bases between them.

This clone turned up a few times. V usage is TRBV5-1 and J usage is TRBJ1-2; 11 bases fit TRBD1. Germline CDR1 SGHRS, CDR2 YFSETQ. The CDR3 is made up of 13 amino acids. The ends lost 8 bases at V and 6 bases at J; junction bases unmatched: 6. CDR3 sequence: CASRTGGFHGYTF. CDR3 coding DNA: TGCGCCAGTCGGACAGGGGGCTTTCATGGCTACACCTTC.

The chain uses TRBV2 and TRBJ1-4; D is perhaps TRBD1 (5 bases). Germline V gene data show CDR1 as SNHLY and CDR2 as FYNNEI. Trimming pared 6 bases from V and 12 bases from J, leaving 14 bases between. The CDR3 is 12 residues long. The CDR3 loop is CASREGRGELFF. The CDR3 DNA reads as TGTGCCAGCAGGGAGGGGAGGGGTGAACTGTTTTTT.

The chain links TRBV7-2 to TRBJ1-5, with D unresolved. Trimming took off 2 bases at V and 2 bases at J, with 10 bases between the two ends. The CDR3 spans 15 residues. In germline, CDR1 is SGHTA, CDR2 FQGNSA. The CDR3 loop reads CASSLTRVGNQPQHF. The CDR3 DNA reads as TGTGCCAGCAGCTTAACAAGGGTTGGCAATCAGCCCCAGCATTTT.

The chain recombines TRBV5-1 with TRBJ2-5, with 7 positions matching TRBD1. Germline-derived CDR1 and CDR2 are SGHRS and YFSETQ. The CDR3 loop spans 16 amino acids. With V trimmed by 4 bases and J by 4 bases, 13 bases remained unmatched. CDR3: CASSTSGTASGETQYF. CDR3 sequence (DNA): TGCGCCAGCAGCACATCCGGGACAGCGTCGGGAGAGACCCAGTACTTC.

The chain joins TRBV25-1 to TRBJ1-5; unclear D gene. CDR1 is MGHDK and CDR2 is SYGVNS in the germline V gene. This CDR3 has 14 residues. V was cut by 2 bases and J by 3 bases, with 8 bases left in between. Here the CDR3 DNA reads TGTGCCAGCAGTGAAACGGCTCTCAATCAGCCCCAGCATTTT. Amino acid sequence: CASSETALNQPQHF.

The CDR3 region has the DNA TGCGCCAGCAGCGCCCAGGGGGCTGGTACAGATACGCAGTATTTT. It encodes CASSAQGAGTDTQYF. The chain employs TRBV5-1 and TRBJ2-3; 8 bases map to TRBD1. V shed 4 bases and J 3 bases; nucleotides not matched to a gene: 7. Germline V gene lookup returns CDR1 SGHRS and CDR2 YFSETQ. The CDR3 contains 15 residues. The entire variable domain, with the rest obtained from reference TRBV5-1 and TRBJ2-3, is as follows: KAGVTQTPRYLIKTRGQQVTLSCSPISGHRSVSWYQQTPGQGLQFLFEYFSETQRNKGNFPGRFSGRQFSNSRSEMNVSTLELGDSALYLCASSAQGAGTDTQYFGPGTRLTVL.

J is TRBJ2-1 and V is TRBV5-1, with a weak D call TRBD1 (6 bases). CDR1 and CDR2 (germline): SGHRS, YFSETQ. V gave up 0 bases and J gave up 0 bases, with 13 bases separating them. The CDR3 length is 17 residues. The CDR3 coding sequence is TGCGCCAGCAGCTTGGACAGGGCCTTGAGCTCCTACAATGAGCAGTTCTTC. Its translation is CASSLDRALSSYNEQFF.

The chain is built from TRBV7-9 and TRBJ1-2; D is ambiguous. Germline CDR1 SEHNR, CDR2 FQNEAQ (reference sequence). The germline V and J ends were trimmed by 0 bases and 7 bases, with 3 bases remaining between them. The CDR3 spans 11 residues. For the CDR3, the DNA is TGTGCCAGCAGCTTAGCGGGTGGCTACACCTTC. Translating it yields CASSLAGGYTF. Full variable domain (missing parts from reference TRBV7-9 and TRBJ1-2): DTGVSQNPRHKITKRGQNVTFRCDPISEHNRLYWYRQTLGQGPEFLTYFQNEAQLEKSRLLSDRFSAERPKGSFSTLEIQRTEQGDSAMYLCASSLAGGYTFGSGTRLTVV.

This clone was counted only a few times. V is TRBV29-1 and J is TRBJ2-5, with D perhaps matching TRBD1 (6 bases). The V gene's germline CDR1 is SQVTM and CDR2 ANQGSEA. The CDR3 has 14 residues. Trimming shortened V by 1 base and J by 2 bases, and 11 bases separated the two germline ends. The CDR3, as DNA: TGCAGCGTTGAAGCTCTCGACAGGCAAGAGACCCAGTACTTC. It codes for CSVEALDRQETQYF.

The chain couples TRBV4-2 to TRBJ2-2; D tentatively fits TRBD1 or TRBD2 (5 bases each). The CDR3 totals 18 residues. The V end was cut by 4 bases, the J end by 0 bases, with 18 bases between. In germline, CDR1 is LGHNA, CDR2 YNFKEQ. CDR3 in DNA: TGTGCCAGCAGCCGAGAGGGTTGGGGCGGCGCGAACACCGGGGAGCTGTTTTTT. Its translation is CASSREGWGGANTGELFF.

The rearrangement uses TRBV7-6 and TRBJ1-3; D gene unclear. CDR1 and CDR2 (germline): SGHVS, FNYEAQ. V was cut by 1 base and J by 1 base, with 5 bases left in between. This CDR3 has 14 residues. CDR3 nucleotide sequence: TGTGCCAGCAGCTTAGACGCGTCTGGAAACACCATATATTTT. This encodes CASSLDASGNTIYF.

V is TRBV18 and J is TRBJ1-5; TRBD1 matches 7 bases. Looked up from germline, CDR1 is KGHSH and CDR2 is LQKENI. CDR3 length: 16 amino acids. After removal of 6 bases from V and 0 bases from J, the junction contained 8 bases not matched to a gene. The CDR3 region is CASSSQGGYSNQPQHF. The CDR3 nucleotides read TGTGCCAGCTCTTCCCAGGGGGGCTATAGCAATCAGCCCCAGCATTTT.